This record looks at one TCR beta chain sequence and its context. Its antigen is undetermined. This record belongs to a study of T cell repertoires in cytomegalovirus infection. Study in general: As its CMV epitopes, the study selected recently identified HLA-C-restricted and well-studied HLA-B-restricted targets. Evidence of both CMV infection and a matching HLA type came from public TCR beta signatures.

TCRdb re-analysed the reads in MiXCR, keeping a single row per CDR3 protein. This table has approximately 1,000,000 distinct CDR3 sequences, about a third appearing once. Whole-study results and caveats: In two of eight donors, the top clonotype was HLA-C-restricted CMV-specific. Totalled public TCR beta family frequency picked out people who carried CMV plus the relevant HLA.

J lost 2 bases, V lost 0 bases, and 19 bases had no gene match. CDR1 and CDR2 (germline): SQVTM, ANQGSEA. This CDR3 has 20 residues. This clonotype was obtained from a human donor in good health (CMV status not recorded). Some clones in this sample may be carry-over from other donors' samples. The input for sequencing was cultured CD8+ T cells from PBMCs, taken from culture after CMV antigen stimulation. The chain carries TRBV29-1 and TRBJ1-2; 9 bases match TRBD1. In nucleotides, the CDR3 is TGCAGCGTTGAAGATCGATCGTCCCGGGACAGGGATCTTTACAACTATGGCTACACCTTC. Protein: CSVEDRSSRDRDLYNYGYTF.